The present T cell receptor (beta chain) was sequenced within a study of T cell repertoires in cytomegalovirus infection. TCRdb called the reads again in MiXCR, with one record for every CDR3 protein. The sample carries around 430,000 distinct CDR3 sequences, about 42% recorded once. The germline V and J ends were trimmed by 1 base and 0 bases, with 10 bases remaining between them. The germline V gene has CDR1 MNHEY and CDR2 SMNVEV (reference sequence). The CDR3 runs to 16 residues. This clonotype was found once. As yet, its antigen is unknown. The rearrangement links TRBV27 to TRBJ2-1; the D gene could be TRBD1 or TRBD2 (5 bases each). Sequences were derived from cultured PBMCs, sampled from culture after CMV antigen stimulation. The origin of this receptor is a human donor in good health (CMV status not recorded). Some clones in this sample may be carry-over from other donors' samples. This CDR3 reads CASSLFRGASYNEQFF. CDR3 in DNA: TGTGCCAGCAGTTTATTTAGAGGGGCCTCCTACAATGAGCAGTTCTTC.